This T cell receptor (beta chain) was documented in a study of Ad26.COV2.S vaccination and SARS-CoV-2 variants (dated by TCRdb to about 2021). Background for the entire study: Donors in the vaccine arm were drawn from COV1001, a phase I-IIa trial of Ad26.COV2.S in healthy adults that was multicentre, randomized, double-blind and placebo-controlled. Investigators remained blinded to trial group allocation during experiments and outcome assessment. Ad26.COV2.S was administered intramuscularly at 5 x 10^10 or 1 x 10^11 viral particles, either as a single shot or as two shots given 56 days apart. The TCR-sequenced set comprised about 32 samples: roughly 19 Ad26.COV2.S vaccine recipients, 5 placebo recipients and 8 SARS-CoV-2 convalescent individuals. TCRbeta repertoire sequencing was used to assess the specificity and breadth of SARS-CoV-2-reactive T cell receptors after Ad26.COV2.S vaccination. Trial participants were randomized into five groups of five, in which low-dose or high-dose Ad26.COV2.S was given once or twice, or placebo was given on both occasions.

From the cysteine up to the phenylalanine, the CDR3 has a length of 15 residues. The kept DNA is CDR3 alone, 45 bases in frame from the first base. Germline trimming amounts to 4 bases on V and 5 bases on J, with 11 as the count of junction bases outside the gene matches. For CDR1 and CDR2, the germline V gene lists SGDLS and YYNGEE. Here is what the overall study found, with its caveats: Spike-specific TCR breadth was higher in Ad26.COV2.S recipients than in placebo recipients (P = 0.0014). Substantial breadth of spike-specific CD8+ and CD4+ T cell responses was reported after vaccination. Non-spike TCR breadth was comparable between vaccine and placebo recipients, consistent with the vaccine containing only spike. It was noted by the authors that total T cell responses may have been underestimated by the TCR breadth and depth analyses. The study was not powered for comparison of responses between vaccine doses or regimens.

The immunoSEQ Assay was used to sequence TCRbeta CDR3 regions. After extraction, genomic DNA underwent amplification by bias-controlled multiplex PCR, followed by high-throughput sequencing. From the authors' description of their analysis: To quantify the absolute abundance of each unique TCRbeta CDR3 region, sequences were collapsed and filtered. T cell fraction was estimated by normalizing TCRbeta template counts to usable DNA, with usable DNA measured through amplification of reference genes found in all nucleated cells. Repertoire TCRs were annotated as SARS-CoV-2-specific when V gene, CDR3 amino acid sequence and J gene were exactly matched to a known reactive TCR set. The reference SARS-CoV-2 TCR set was derived from MIRA and filtered for enrichment in COVID-19-positive ImmuneCODE repertoires, a step that removed public or cross-reactive TCRs. Using the MIRA antigens, annotated TCRs were further analysed by specific ORF or by position within an ORF. Breadth was defined as the number of annotated unique rearrangements divided by the total number of unique productive rearrangements, and depth was defined as the summed frequency of the annotated unique rearrangements. Two-sided Wilcoxon rank-sum tests were applied when comparing TCR breadth between groups. The source is immuneACCESS, and TCRdb retained only in-frame sequences with V and J called. Part of the clones is not carried over; for the studies checked, unresolved V genes explain less than half of this, and the remainder is unexplained. V and J calls and clone size follow that table, whereas D and trimming were derived from the DNA. In this sample the table shows roughly 300,000 clones, approximately 90% of which occur a single time. The top ten constitute approximately 4.5% of the sample.

Comment on this clone: Its specific antigen is unknown. Base qualities were left out, and no much larger clone turns up one base away.

Interpreted using the paper, the treatment or condition label stands for: 19 received Ad26.COV2.S at low or high dose, single or two shots; roughly five received placebo; per-sample allocation not given. For vaccine and placebo recipients, the sequenced repertoires came from samples collected on day 63 after the first injection. Between 29 July and 7 August 2020, Cohort 1b enrolled fewer than 30 adults aged 18-55 years at one site in Boston, USA. As a vaccine, Ad26.COV2.S was a replication-incompetent adenovirus type 26 vector that expressed a prefusion-stabilized SARS-CoV-2 spike protein derived from the original Wuhan strain.

Sequenced here: peripheral blood, sampled in a trial of Ad26.COV2.S vaccine versus placebo. The source of this sequence is a person aged 18-60 years who received the Ad26.COV2.S COVID-19 vaccine or a placebo. In this chain, TRBV9 is recombined with TRBJ2-5, with 7 junctional bases fitting TRBD1. The CDR3 protein sequence reads: CASSLRQGSWETQYF. The nucleotide sequence is given as TGTGCCAGCAGCCTAAGACAGGGTTCATGGGAGACCCAGTACTTC.